What follows are 10 T cell receptor beta chains derived from one specimen sequenced in a study of cytomegalovirus exposure and HLA in healthy donors. PCR primers comprised 60 Vbeta and 13 Jbeta primers. Clones were sequenced by immunoSEQ multiplex PCR, and TCRdb holds only the in-frame ones, with some missing. Of about 98,000 clones listed, roughly three quarters were seen once; the top ten hold 1.4% to 1.5%. Material for sequencing was PBMCs. These receptors all come from a man aged 40-49 years in good health and CMV-seronegative.

This clone was counted once. J is TRBJ1-2 and V is TRBV25-1; no firm D call. Germline CDR1 and CDR2: MGHDK and SYGVNS. The germline V and J ends were trimmed by 0 bases and 4 bases, with 9 bases remaining between them. The CDR3 has 14 residues. In DNA, the CDR3 is TGTGCCAGCAGTGAATACCGGGGTTCCTATGGCTACACCTTC. As protein: CASSEYRGSYGYTF.

There are a few counts of this clone. This chain uses TRBV18 with TRBJ2-7; TRBD1 might be the D (6 bases). The V gene lost 2 bases and the J gene lost 5 bases, with 16 bases spanning the gap. Germline V gene lookup returns CDR1 KGHSH and CDR2 LQKENI. This CDR3 spans 15 amino acids. For the CDR3, the DNA is TGTGCCAGCTCACCAGGGGGCATCAGCCACAACGAGCAGTACTTC. The encoded protein is CASSPGGISHNEQYF.

V usage is TRBV29-1 and J usage is TRBJ2-5, with 8 bases that match TRBD2. Germline lookup yields CDR1 SQVTM and CDR2 ANQGSEA. The junction had 8 bases not matched to a gene; V was cut back by 2 bases and J by 6 bases. The CDR3 has 14 amino acids. The CDR3 DNA reads TGCAGCGTTGAACCTCGGGGGGGCCGGAAGACCCAGTACTTC. Residues: CSVEPRGGRKTQYF.

In nucleotides, the CDR3 is TGTGCCAGCAGGTCCCAGGGTCAGCCCCAGCATTTT. Protein sequence: CASRSQGQPQHF. The chain carries TRBV28 and TRBJ1-5; TRBD1 is a possible D gene (5 bases). From germline, CDR1 is MDHEN and CDR2 SYDVKM. CDR3 size: 12 residues. V was pared by 6 bases and J by 6 bases, with 9 bases between.

The rearrangement links TRBV19 to TRBJ2-3; D ambiguous. The CDR3 loop spans 15 amino acids. Germline CDR1 and CDR2: LNHDA and SQIVND (reference sequence). Between the trimmed V and J ends, which lost 1 base and 2 bases, there was a span of 10 bases. CDR3 DNA: TGTGCCAGTAGTATAGGGCGGCAGAACACAGATACGCAGTATTTT. Its protein is CASSIGRQNTDTQYF.

The J gene is TRBJ1-1, the V gene TRBV25-1, with TRBD1 matching 7 bases. V lost 7 bases, J lost 3 bases, and 5 bases stayed unmatched. CDR1 and CDR2 from the germline V gene are MGHDK and SYGVNS. This CDR3 is built from 13 residues. The CDR3 sequence: CASNPGGHTEAFF. The CDR3 region has the DNA TGTGCCAGCAACCCAGGGGGTCACACTGAAGCTTTCTTT.

V and J are TRBV9 and TRBJ2-3, with 15 bases aligning to TRBD2. V shed 6 bases and J 9 bases; nucleotides not matched to a gene: 14. The CDR3 runs to 17 residues. Germline loops: CDR1 SGDLS, CDR2 YYNGEE. Here the CDR3 DNA reads TGTGCCAGCACCACCGGGAGGACTAGCGGGGGGGCCGGGACGCAGTATTTT. As protein: CASTTGRTSGGAGTQYF.

V is TRBV6-6 and J is TRBJ2-3; D is uncertain. This CDR3 has 13 residues. Germline loops: CDR1 MNHNY, CDR2 SVGAGI (reference sequence). Trimming cost V 0 bases and J 4 bases, with 5 bases left between them. CDR3 in DNA: TGTGCCAGCAGTTACTCGTCCGCAGATACGCAGTATTTT. Its protein product is CASSYSSADTQYF.

The rearrangement links TRBV5-5 to TRBJ2-6, with a possible D match to TRBD1 (6 bases). Per the germline V gene, CDR1 is SGHKS and CDR2 is YYEKEE (reference sequence). Trimming shortened V by 5 bases and J by 2 bases, and 11 bases separated the two germline ends. The CDR3 extends over 15 amino acids. CDR3 sequence (DNA): TGTGCCAGCAGGATACAGGGAACTGGGGCCAACGTCCTGACTTTC. This encodes CASRIQGTGANVLTF.

The rearrangement links TRBV5-6 to TRBJ2-7, with D unclear. CDR1 is SGHDT and CDR2 is YYEEEE in the germline V gene. The germline V and J ends were trimmed by 2 bases and 1 base, with 7 bases remaining between them. This CDR3 has 13 amino acids. CDR3 protein: CASSFPLSYEQYF. The CDR3 DNA follows: TGTGCCAGCAGCTTTCCGCTATCCTACGAGCAGTACTTC. The full variable domain, completed using reference TRBV5-6 and TRBJ2-7, is DAGVTQSPTHLIKTRGQQVTLRCSPKSGHDTVSWYQQALGQGPQFIFQYYEEEERQRGNFPDRFSGHQFPNYSSELNVNALLLGDSALYLCASSFPLSYEQYFGPGTRLTVT.